What follows is one T cell receptor beta chain and its context. Per the original methods: Amplification of reference gene primers was used by the study to estimate nucleated cell counts. Some clones are missing from TCRdb's copy, which holds only in-frame ones; the method was immunoSEQ multiplex PCR. V, J and clone size are those of that table, while D and trimming were read from the DNA. The data show some 94,000 clones, with around 88% seen just once and about 18% held by the top ten. This sample stems from a study of blood T cell repertoires in COVID-19. Study overall: Sites across the United States, Italy and Spain contributed samples from acute and convalescent COVID-19.

V was shortened by 4 bases and J by 0 bases, with 6 bases between the two germline ends. This CDR3 has 14 amino acids. In germline, CDR1 is SGHAT, CDR2 FQNNGV. This chain connects TRBV11-2 to TRBJ2-2; D gene ambiguous. Specimen: peripheral blood. The origin of this receptor is a woman aged 60-70 years with COVID-19, enrolled during active disease. The CDR3: CASSSTANTGELFF. Here the CDR3 DNA reads TGTGCCAGCAGCTCTACAGCGAACACCGGGGAGCTGTTTTTT. Together with reference TRBV11-2 and TRBJ2-2, the CDR3 gives the full variable domain: EAGVAQSPRYKIIEKRQSVAFWCNPISGHATLYWYQQILGQGPKLLIQFQNNGVVDDSQLPKDRFSAERLKGVDSTLKIQPAKLEDSAVYLCASSSTANTGELFFGEGSRLTVL.